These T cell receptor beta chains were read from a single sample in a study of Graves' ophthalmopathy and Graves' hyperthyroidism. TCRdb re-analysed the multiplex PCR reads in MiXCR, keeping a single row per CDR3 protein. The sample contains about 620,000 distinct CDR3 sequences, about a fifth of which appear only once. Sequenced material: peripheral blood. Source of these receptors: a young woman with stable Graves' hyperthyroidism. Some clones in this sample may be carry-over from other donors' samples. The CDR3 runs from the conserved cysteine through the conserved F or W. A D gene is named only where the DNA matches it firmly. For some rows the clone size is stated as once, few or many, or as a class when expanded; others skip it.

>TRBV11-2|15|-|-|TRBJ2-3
CASSLRRDRTDTQYF
TGTGCCAGCAGCTTAAGGCGGGACCGCACAGATACGCAGTATTTT
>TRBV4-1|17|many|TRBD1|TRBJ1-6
CASSLSRGSNLNSPLHF
TGCGCCAGCAGCCTTTCCAGGGGGTCGAACCTTAATTCACCCCTCCACTTT
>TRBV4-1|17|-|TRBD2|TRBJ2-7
CASSHASGGALSYEQYF
TGCGCCAGCAGCCACGCTAGCGGGGGAGCCCTCTCCTACGAGCAGTACTTC
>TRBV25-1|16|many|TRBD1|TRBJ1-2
CASSDSRTGDNYGYTF
TGTGCCAGCAGTGACTCGCGGACAGGGGACAACTATGGCTACACCTTC
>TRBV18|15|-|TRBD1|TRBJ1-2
CASSGQGAASYGYTF
TGTGCCAGCTCAGGACAGGGGGCCGCATCCTATGGCTACACCTTC
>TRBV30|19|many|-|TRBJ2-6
CAWSEFGFGRKRVANVLTF
TGTGCCTGGAGTGAATTTGGTTTCGGACGAAAAAGAGTGGCCAACGTCCTGACTTTC
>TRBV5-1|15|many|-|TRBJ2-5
CASSKDRPNQETQYF
TGCGCCAGCAGCAAAGACAGGCCTAACCAAGAGACCCAGTACTTC
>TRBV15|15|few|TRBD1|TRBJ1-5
CATSRDQGAGQPQHF
TGTGCCACCAGCAGAGATCAGGGGGCAGGTCAGCCCCAGCATTTT
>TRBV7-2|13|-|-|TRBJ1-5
CASSPGAPMDGRF
TGTGCCAGCAGCCCAGGCGCGCCTATGGACGGGCGTTTT
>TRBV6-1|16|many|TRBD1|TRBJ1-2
CASSKHALGQLYGYTF
TGTGCCAGCAGCAAACACGCGTTGGGACAGCTCTATGGCTACACCTTC
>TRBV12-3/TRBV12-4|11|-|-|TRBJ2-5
CASTSEETQYF
TGTGCCAGCACCTCTGAGGAGACCCAGTACTTC
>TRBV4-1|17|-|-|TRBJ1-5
CASSQAITTLSNQPQHF
TGCGCCAGCAGCCAAGCCATTACCACGCTTAGCAATCAGCCCCAGCATTTT
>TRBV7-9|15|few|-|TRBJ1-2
CASSAIGDPWGGYTF
TGTGCCAGCAGCGCAATCGGGGACCCCTGGGGGGGCTACACCTTC
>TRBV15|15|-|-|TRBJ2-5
CATSRRRDQGETQYF
TGTGCCACCAGCAGGAGGAGGGACCAAGGCGAGACCCAGTACTTC
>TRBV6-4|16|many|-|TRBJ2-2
CASSSQGNLNTGELFF
TGTGCCAGCAGCTCACAGGGCAACCTGAACACCGGGGAGCTGTTTTTT
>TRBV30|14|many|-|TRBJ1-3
CAWSTYGSGNTIYF
TGTGCCTGGAGTACTTACGGCTCTGGAAACACCATATATTTT
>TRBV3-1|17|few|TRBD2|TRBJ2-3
CASSQTSGTSGKDTQYF
TGTGCCAGCAGCCAAACTTCCGGGACTAGCGGGAAAGATACGCAGTATTTT
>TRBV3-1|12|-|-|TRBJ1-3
CASARGGNTIYF
TGTGCCAGCGCCCGGGGTGGAAACACCATATATTTT
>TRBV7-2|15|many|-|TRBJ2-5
CASSLRWGPGETQYF
TGTGCCAGCAGCTTACGGTGGGGGCCCGGGGAGACCCAGTACTTC
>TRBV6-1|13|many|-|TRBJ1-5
CASSEEDLMAQHF
TGTGCCAGCAGTGAAGAGGACCTCATGGCCCAGCATTTT
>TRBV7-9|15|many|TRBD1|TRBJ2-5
CASSLIGTGGETQYF
TGTGCCAGCAGCTTAATCGGGACAGGGGGCGAGACCCAGTACTTC
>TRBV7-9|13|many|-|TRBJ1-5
CASSWQDRQPQHF
TGTGCCAGCAGCTGGCAGGATAGGCAGCCCCAGCATTTT
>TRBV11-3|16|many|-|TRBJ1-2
CASSLLVGAARRGYTF
TGTGCCAGCAGCTTACTGGTGGGGGCCGCCCGGCGCGGCTACACCTTC
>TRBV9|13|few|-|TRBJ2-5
CASGRGELETQYF
TGTGCCAGCGGCAGGGGTGAACTAGAGACCCAGTACTTC
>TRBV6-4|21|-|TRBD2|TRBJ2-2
CASSPHRRGGVRLTNTGELFF
TGTGCCAGCAGTCCCCACCGGCGGGGGGGAGTAAGGTTGACGAACACCGGGGAGCTGTTTTTT
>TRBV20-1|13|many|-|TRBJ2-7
CSGGGLAEGEQYF
TGCAGTGGAGGGGGGCTAGCGGAGGGCGAGCAGTACTTC
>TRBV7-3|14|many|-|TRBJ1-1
CASSPGNRDTEAFF
TGTGCCAGCAGCCCAGGGAATAGAGACACTGAAGCTTTCTTT